Listed below are T cell receptor beta chains from one sample, sequenced in a study of identical twins. One entry per CDR3 protein, called by TCRdb with MiXCR from the 5' RACE reads. The sample yields under 300,000 distinct CDR3 sequences, more than 9.5% seen once. These data also formed part of another study, on yellow fever vaccine responses in identical twins.

The specimen sequenced was memory (CD45RO+) T cells sorted from blood. These receptor sequences come from a woman under 30 in good health. The CDR3 runs from the conserved cysteine through the conserved F or W. Not all rows give a size; the values are once, few, many and, for expanded clones, a class.

clone size	CDR3 length	V gene	J gene	CDR3 protein
NA	14	TRBV30	TRBJ1-1	CAWSSGTGPFEAFF
NA	16	TRBV7-2	TRBJ2-7	CASSLGWDLITYEQYF
few	14	TRBV20-1	TRBJ2-1	CSARAGSSYNEQFF
once	11	TRBV12-5	TRBJ2-1	CASGTHNEQFF
NA	13	TRBV5-1	TRBJ2-3	CASSEDLADTQYF
many	15	TRBV5-1	TRBJ2-7	CASSLVQGHPYEQYF
many	14	TRBV6-2/TRBV6-3	TRBJ2-3	CASQVAGGPGTQYF
few	14	TRBV7-6	TRBJ2-3	CASSSTSATDTQYF
many	11	TRBV20-1	TRBJ2-7	CSASPIGKQYF
NA	17	TRBV6-2/TRBV6-3	TRBJ2-1	CASIPGLADSSYNEQFF